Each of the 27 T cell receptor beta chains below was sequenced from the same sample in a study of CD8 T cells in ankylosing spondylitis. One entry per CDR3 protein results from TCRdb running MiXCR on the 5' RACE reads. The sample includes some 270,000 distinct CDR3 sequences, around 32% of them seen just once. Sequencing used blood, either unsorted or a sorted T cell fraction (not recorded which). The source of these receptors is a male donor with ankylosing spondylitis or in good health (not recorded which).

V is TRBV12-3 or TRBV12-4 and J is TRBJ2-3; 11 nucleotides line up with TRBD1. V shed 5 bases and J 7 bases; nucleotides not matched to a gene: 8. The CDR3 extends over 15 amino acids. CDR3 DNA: TGTGCCAGCAGTCCGGACAGGGGGCTTTCGTATACGCAGTATTTT. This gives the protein CASSPDRGLSYTQYF.

The CDR3 loop is CASSIQEWETQYF. CDR3 coding DNA: TGTGCCAGCAGCATACAGGAATGGGAGACCCAGTACTTC. The V gene is TRBV11-2, the J gene TRBJ2-5; possible D gene TRBD1, 5 bases. With 5 bases removed from V and 5 bases from J, the gap between germline ends came to 12 bases. This CDR3 has 13 amino acids. Per germline, CDR1 SGHAT and CDR2 FQNNGV.

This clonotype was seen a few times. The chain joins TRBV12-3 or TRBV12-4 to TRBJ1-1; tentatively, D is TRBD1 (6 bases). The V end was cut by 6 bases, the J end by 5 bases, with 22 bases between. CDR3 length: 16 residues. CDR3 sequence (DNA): TGTGCCAGCAGCAAATCAGGGGTTTCAAGTTGGACTGAAGCTTTCTTT. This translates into CASSKSGVSSWTEAFF.

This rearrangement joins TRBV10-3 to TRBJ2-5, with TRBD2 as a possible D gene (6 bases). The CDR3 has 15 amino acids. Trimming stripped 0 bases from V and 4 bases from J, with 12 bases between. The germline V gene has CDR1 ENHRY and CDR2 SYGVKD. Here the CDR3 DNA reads TGTGCCATCAGTGAGTCGACTAGTTTCCGAGAGACCCAGTACTTC. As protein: CAISESTSFRETQYF.

CDR3 loop: CASSLRGPGELFF. CDR3 coding DNA: TGTGCCAGCAGTCTAAGGGGCCCTGGGGAGCTGTTTTTT. The V call is TRBV12-3 or TRBV12-4, the J call TRBJ2-2; a weak D match, TRBD1 (5 bases). This CDR3 has 13 residues. V shed 5 bases and J shed 8 bases, with 12 bases lying between them.

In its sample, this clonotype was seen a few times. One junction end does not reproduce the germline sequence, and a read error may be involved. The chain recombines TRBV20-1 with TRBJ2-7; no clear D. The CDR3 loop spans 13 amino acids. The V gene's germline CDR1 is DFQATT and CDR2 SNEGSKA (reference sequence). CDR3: CSARDGGSYEQYF. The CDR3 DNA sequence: TGCAGTGCCAGAGACGGCGGCTCCTACGAGCAGTACTTC.

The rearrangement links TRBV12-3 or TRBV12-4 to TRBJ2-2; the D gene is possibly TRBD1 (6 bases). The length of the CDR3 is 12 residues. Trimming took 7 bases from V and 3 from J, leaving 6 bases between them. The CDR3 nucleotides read TGTGCCAGCAAGGGGGACACCGGGGAGCTGTTTTTT. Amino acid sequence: CASKGDTGELFF.

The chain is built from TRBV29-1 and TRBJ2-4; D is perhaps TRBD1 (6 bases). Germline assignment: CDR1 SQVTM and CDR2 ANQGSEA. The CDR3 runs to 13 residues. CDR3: CSDPGVAKNIQYF. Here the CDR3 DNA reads TGCAGTGACCCAGGGGTAGCCAAAAACATTCAGTACTTC. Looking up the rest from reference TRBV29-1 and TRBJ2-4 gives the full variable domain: SAVISQKPSRDICQRGTSLTIQCQVDSQVTMMFWYRQQPGQSLTLIATANQGSEATYESGFVIDKFPISRPNLTFSTLTVSNMSPEDSSIYLCSDPGVAKNIQYFGAGTRLSVL.

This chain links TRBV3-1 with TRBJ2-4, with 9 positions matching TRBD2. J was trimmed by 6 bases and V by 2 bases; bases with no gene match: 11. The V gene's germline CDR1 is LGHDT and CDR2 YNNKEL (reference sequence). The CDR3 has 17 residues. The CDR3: CASSQIWAGGPVNIQYF. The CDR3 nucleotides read TGTGCCAGCAGCCAAATTTGGGCGGGGGGGCCTGTAAACATTCAGTACTTC. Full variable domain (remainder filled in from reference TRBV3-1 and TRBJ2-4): DTAVSQTPKYLVTQMGNDKSIKCEQNLGHDTMYWYKQDSKKFLKIMFSYNNKELIINETVPNRFSPKSPDKAHLNLHINSLELGDSAVYFCASSQIWAGGPVNIQYFGAGTRLSVL.

The CDR3 nucleotides are TGCAGCGTTGTTGGGGACACTGAAGCTTTCTTT. Translated, it gives CSVVGDTEAFF. This chain joins TRBV29-1 and TRBJ1-1; D remains unclear. V was pared by 4 bases and J by 3 bases, with 6 bases between. Germline V gene data show CDR1 as SQVTM and CDR2 as ANQGSEA. The CDR3 has 11 amino acids.

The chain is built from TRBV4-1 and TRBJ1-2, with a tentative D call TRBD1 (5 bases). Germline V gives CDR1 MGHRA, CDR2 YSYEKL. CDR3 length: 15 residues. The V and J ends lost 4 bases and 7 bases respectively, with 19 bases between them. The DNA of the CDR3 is TGCGCCAGCAGCCCCATATTAACTCAGGGAGGTGGCTACACCTTC. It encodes CASSPILTQGGGYTF.

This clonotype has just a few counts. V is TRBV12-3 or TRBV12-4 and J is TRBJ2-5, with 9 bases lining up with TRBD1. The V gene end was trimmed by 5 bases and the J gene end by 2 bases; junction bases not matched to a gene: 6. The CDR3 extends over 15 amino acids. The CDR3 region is CASSEGQGGQETQYF. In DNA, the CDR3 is TGTGCCAGCAGTGAGGGACAGGGAGGGCAAGAGACCCAGTACTTC.

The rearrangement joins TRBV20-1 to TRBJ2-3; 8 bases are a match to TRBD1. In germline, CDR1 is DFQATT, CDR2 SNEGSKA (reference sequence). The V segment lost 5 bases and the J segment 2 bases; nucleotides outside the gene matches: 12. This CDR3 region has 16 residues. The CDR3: CSALRTGSAHTDTQYF. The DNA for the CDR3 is TGCAGTGCTCTAAGGACAGGGTCTGCCCACACAGATACGCAGTATTTT.

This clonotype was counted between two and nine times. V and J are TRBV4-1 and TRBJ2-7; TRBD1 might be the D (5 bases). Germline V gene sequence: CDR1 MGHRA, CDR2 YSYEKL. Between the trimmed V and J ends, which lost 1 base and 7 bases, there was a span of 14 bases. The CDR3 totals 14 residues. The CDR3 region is CASSQVGYDSEQYF. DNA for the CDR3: TGCGCCAGCAGCCAAGTAGGGTACGACAGTGAGCAGTACTTC.

Written as DNA, the CDR3 is TGCAGTGGCAAAACAGAGACAAGCAATCAGCCCCAGCATTTT. Amino acids: CSGKTETSNQPQHF. This chain joins TRBV20-1 and TRBJ1-5; D is unclear. Germline values: CDR1 DFQATT, CDR2 SNEGSKA (reference sequence). Trimming cost V 7 bases and J 1 base, with 14 bases left between them. This CDR3 has 14 amino acids.

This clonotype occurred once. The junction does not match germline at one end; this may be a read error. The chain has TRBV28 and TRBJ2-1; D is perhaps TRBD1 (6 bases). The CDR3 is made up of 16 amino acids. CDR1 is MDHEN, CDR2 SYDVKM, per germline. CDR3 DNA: TGTGCCAGCAGACAGTACAGGGCCGGGACCTACAATGAGCACTTCTTC. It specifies CASRQYRAGTYNEHFF.

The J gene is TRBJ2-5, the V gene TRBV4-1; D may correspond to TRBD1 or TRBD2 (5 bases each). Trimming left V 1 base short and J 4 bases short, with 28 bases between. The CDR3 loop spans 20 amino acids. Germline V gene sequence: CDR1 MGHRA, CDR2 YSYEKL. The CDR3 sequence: CASSQGDRDHDRDYPETQYF. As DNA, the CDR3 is TGCGCCAGCAGCCAAGGTGACAGAGACCACGACCGTGACTATCCAGAGACCCAGTACTTC.

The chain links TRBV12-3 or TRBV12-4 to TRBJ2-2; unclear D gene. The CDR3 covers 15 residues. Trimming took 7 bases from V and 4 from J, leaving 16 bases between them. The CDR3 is CASTPSRKTTGELFF. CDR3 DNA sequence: TGTGCCAGCACTCCCTCTAGGAAAACCACCGGGGAGCTGTTTTTT.

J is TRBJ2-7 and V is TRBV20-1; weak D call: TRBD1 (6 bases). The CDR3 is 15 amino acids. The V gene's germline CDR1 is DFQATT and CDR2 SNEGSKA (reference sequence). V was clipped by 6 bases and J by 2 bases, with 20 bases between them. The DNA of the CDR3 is TGCAGTGCGGCACCGACCACAGGGAGACCCTACGAGCAGTACTTC. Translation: CSAAPTTGRPYEQYF.

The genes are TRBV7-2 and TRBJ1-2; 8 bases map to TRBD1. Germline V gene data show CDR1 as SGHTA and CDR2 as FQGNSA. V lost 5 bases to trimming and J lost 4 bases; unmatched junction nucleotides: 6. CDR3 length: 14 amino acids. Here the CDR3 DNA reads TGTGCCAGCAGCCCTTCGGACAGGGTCTATGGCTACACCTTC. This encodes CASSPSDRVYGYTF.

The CDR3 nucleotides are TGCGCCAGCAGCCGCACCGACAGGTCGTACACCGGGGAGCTGTTTTTT. It encodes CASSRTDRSYTGELFF. The gene calls are TRBV4-1 and TRBJ2-2, with D maybe TRBD1 (6 bases). This CDR3 is 16 amino acids long. CDR1 is MGHRA and CDR2 is YSYEKL in the germline V gene. Trimming took off 4 bases at V and 3 bases at J, with 15 bases between the two ends.

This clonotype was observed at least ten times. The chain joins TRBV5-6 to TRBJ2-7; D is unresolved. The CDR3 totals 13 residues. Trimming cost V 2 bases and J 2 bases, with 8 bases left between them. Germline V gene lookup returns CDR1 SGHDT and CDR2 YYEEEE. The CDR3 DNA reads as TGTGCCAGCAGCTTAAGACAAGCCTACGAGCAGTACTTC. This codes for CASSLRQAYEQYF.

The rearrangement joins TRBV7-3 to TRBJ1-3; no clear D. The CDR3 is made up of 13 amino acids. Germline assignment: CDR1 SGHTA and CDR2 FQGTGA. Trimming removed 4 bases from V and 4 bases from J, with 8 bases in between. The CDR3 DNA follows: TGTGCCAGCAGCTCCGCAGACGGAAACACCATATATTTT. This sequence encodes CASSSADGNTIYF.

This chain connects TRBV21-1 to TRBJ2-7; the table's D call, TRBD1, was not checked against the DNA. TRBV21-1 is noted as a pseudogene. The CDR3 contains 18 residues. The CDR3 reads CANSSGGTGDGGTYEQYF. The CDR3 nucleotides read TGTGCCAACTCATCAGGTGGGACAGGGGATGGTGGAACCTACGAGCAGTACTTC.

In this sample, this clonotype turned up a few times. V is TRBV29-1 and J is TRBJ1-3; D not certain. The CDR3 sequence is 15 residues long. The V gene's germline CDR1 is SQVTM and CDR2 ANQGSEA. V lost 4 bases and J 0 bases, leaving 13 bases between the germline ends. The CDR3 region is CSVAAWGSSGNTIYF. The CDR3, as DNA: TGCAGCGTTGCCGCTTGGGGTAGCTCTGGAAACACCATATATTTT. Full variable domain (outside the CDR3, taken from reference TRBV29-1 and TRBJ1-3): SAVISQKPSRDICQRGTSLTIQCQVDSQVTMMFWYRQQPGQSLTLIATANQGSEATYESGFVIDKFPISRPNLTFSTLTVSNMSPEDSSIYLCSVAAWGSSGNTIYFGEGSWLTVV.

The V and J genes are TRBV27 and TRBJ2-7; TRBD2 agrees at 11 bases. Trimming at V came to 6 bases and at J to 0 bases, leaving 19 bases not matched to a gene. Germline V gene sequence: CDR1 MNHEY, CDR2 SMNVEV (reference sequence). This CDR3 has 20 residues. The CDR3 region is CASSPHWSSGGPSLSYEQYF. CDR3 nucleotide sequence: TGTGCCAGCAGCCCTCATTGGTCTAGCGGGGGGCCTTCTCTCTCCTACGAGCAGTACTTC.

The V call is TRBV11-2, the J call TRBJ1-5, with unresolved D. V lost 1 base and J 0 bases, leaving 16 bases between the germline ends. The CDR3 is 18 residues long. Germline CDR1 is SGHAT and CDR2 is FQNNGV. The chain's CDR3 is CASSLGRGQAVSNQPQHF. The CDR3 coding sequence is TGTGCCAGCAGCTTAGGGAGAGGCCAGGCTGTTAGCAATCAGCCCCAGCATTTT.